The source of this T cell receptor (beta chain) is a study of HIV-infected patients and healthy controls. In this sample, this clonotype turned up many times. Germline V lookup: CDR1 SGHTA, CDR2 FQGNSA. This CDR3 region has 17 residues. With 1 base clipped from V and 2 bases from J, the junction kept 9 bases outside the gene matches. The repertoire came from unfractionated whole blood and reflected all unsorted peripheral T cells. Alpha and beta constant-region primers primed reverse transcription of around 0.5 ug RNA. Each of the alpha and beta chains got its own library through chain-specific third strand synthesis with indices. Each molecule carried a 12-nucleotide identifier made of two joined random hexamers added before amplification. TCRdb ran MiXCR on the 5' RACE reads and lists one entry per CDR3 protein. This table holds 8,000 to 10,000 distinct CDR3 sequences, roughly 7% found once.

The chain has TRBV7-2 and TRBJ2-7; 9 bases line up with TRBD2. Sequences were derived from blood, sampled before antiretroviral therapy. The source of this sequence is an adult with HIV infection. The CDR3 spells CASSLDRIVAGAYEQYF. In DNA form, the CDR3 reads TGTGCCAGCAGCTTAGATAGGATAGTAGCGGGGGCCTACGAGCAGTACTTC.